This section outlines one TCR beta chain sequence together with its context. Its antigen is as yet unknown. One junction end does not reproduce the germline sequence, and a read error may be involved. The record originates from a study of beta chain features in type 1 diabetes. Study-wide background: Across every sample, around 110,000,000 sorted cells were examined in total. Findings of the study overall: Diminished insertions and augmented deletions at VDJ junctions characterized type 1 diabetes patients. The study found that naive, central memory and Treg TCRB repertoires appeared more similar in patients than in healthy donors.

The authors reverse transcribed all of the isolated RNA, so sequencing captured expressed TCRB transcripts. Profiling relied on immunoSEQ multiplex PCR, and the TCRdb table lists in-frame clones only, not all of them. The sample includes 400,000 to 550,000 clones, over 9.5% of them seen just once. The CDR3 covers 16 residues. CDR1 is LGHNA, CDR2 YSLEER, per germline. The sample consisted of naive CD4+ T cells from blood. This chain links TRBV4-3 with TRBJ2-2, with D perhaps given as TRBD1 or TRBD2 (5 bases each). This receptor was taken from a woman younger than 30 in good health. The CDR3 DNA reads TGCACCAGCAGCCAGGAACCGGGACCGTACACCGGGGAGCTGTTTTTT. Its translation: CTSSQEPGPYTGELFF.